This T cell receptor beta chain was recovered during a study of blood T cells in healthy people across ages. Only a few counts were recorded for this clonotype. CDR1 is SGHRS, CDR2 YFSETQ, per germline. Trimming left V 4 bases short and J 7 bases short, with 12 bases between. The length of the CDR3 is 12 residues. The authors ran a second PCR of roughly 6 to 12 cycles using a sample-barcoded 5' primer and a J-beta primer mix. Each CDR3 protein gets one entry after TCRdb re-called the 5' RACE reads with MiXCR. The data hold about 1.4 million distinct CDR3 sequences, with roughly 64% observed a single time.

The chain is built from TRBV5-1 and TRBJ2-7; D might be TRBD2 (5 bases). The source material was blood. The source is a man younger than 35 in good health. DNA of the CDR3: TGCGCCAGCAGCGGAGGAGATAGGGAGCAGTACTTC. Translated, it gives CASSGGDREQYF.